The TCR beta chain described here comes from a study of T cell responses to AZD1222 COVID-19 vaccine. Study results and caveats: Vaccine-associated CD4 TCRs ranged over spike, dominating at 160-218 and 743-854. Repertoires in all cases were sampled only once the peak T cell response had passed. Close to half of all spike-specific TCRs reportedly target regions of the variants that are unmutated.

Trimming left V 3 bases short and J 2 bases short, with 10 bases between. The CDR3 is 15 amino acids. Germline V CDR1 and CDR2: LGHNA, YNFKEQ. Points on this clone: Its matching antigen is unknown.

Some clones are missing from TCRdb's copy, which holds only in-frame ones; the method was immunoSEQ multiplex PCR. The data contain approximately 90,000 clones, 70% to 90% of them singletons. Recipients boosted at about 4 weeks or about 12 weeks are pooled. This clonotype originated in an adult who received the AZD1222 COVID-19 vaccine. This rearrangement joins TRBV4-2 to TRBJ2-2; possibly TRBD1 or TRBD2 for D (6 bases each). Sample: peripheral blood, taken 28 days after the second AZD1222 dose. The CDR3 nucleotides are TGTGCCAGCAGCCAGTGGGGGGCTAACACCGGGGAGCTGTTTTTT. It encodes CASSQWGANTGELFF.